Below are 3 T cell receptor beta chains sequenced from a single sample in a study of blood T cell repertoires in COVID-19. Assay used: immunoSEQ multiplex PCR; TCRdb lists only in-frame clones, some missing. Of tens of thousands of clones listed, 70% to 90% are singletons. Specimen: peripheral blood. Receptors were obtained from a woman older than 75 with acute or convalescent COVID-19.

In its sample, this clone was seen once. The chain combines TRBV24-1 with TRBJ2-5; the match to TRBD1 covers 7 bases. V shed 4 bases and J 5 bases; nucleotides not matched to a gene: 9. Germline V gives CDR1 KGHDR, CDR2 SFDVKD. The CDR3 has 15 residues. The CDR3 bases are TGTGCCACCAGTGAAGGCAGGGGGTCGGTGGAGACCCAGTACTTC. Translating it yields CATSEGRGSVETQYF.

V is TRBV3-1 (or the pseudogene TRBV3-2) and J is TRBJ1-4; 10 nucleotides match TRBD1. The CDR3 has 15 amino acids. V lost 4 bases, J lost 7 bases, and 6 bases stayed unmatched. Germline V gene data show CDR1 as LGHDT and CDR2 as YNNKEL (reference sequence). The CDR3 here is CASSLRTGGAEKLFF. The CDR3 DNA follows: TGTGCCAGCAGCCTCAGGACAGGGGGTGCTGAAAAACTGTTTTTT.

The chain joins TRBV7-8 to TRBJ1-6; D call uncertain. Germline V lookup: CDR1 SGHVS, CDR2 FQNEAQ. Between the trimmed V and J ends, which lost 7 bases and 1 base, there was a span of 11 bases. The CDR3 loop spans 15 amino acids. CDR3 amino acids: CASKMEESYNSPLHF. In nucleotides, the CDR3 is TGTGCCAGCAAGATGGAGGAGTCCTATAATTCACCCCTCCACTTT.